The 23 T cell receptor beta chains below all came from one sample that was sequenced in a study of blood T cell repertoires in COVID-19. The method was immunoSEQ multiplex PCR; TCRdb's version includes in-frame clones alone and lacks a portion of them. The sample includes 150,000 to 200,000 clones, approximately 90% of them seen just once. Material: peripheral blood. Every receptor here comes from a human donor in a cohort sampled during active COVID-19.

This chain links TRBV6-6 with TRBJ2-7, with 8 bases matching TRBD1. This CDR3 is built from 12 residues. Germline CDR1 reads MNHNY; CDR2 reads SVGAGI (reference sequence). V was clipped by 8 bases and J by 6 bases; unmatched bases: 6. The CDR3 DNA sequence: TGTGCCAGCTTTGGACAGGGCGGCGAGCAGTACTTC. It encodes CASFGQGGEQYF.

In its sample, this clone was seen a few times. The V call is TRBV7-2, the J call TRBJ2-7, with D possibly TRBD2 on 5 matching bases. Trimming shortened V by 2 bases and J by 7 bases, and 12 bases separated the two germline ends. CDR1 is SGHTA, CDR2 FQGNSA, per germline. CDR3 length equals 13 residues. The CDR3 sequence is CASSLRPTGEQYF. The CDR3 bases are TGTGCCAGCAGCTTAAGGCCTACGGGAGAGCAGTACTTC.

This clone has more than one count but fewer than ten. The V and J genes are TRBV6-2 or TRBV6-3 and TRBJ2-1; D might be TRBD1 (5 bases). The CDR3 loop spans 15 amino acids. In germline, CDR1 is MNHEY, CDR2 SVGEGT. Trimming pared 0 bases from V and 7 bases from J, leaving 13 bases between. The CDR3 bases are TGTGCCAGCAGTTACTCAAGGGGCATGGTGAATGAGCAGTTCTTC. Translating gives CASSYSRGMVNEQFF.

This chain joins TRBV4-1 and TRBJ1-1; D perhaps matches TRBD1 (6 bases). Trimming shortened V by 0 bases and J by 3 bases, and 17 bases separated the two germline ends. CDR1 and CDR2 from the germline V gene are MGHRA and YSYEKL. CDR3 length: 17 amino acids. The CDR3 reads CASSQDLSGTYYTEAFF. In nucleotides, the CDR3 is TGCGCCAGCAGCCAAGATCTTTCCGGGACATACTACACTGAAGCTTTCTTT.

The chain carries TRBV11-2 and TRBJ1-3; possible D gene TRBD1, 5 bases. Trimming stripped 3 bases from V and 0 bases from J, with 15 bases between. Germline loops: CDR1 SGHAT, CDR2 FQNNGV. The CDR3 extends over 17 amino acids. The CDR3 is CASSLGGMGYSGNTIYF. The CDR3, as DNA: TGTGCCAGCAGCTTGGGGGGGATGGGGTACTCTGGAAACACCATATATTTT. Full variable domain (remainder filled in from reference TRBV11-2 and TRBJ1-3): EAGVAQSPRYKIIEKRQSVAFWCNPISGHATLYWYQQILGQGPKLLIQFQNNGVVDDSQLPKDRFSAERLKGVDSTLKIQPAKLEDSAVYLCASSLGGMGYSGNTIYFGEGSWLTVV.

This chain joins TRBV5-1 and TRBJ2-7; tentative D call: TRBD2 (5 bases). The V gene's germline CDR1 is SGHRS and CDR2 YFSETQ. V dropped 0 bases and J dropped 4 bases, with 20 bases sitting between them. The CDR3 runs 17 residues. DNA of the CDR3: TGCGCCAGCAGCTTGGAACCCTCGTCGGGCGGGTTTTACGAGCAGTACTTC. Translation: CASSLEPSSGGFYEQYF.

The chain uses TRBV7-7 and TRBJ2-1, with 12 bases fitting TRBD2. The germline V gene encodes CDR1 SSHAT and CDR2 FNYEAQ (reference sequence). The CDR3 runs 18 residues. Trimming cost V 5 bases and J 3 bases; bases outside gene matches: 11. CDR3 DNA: TGTGCCAGCAGCGCCAGACTAGCGGGAGAAGGTGGCTACAATGAGCAGTTCTTC. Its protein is CASSARLAGEGGYNEQFF.

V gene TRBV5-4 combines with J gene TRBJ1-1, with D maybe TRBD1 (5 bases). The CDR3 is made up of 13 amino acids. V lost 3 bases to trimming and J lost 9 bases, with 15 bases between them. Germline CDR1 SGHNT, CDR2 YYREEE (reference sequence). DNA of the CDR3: TGTGCCAGCAGCTCCCAGGGTCCCGTTAAAGCTTTCTTT. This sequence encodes CASSSQGPVKAFF.

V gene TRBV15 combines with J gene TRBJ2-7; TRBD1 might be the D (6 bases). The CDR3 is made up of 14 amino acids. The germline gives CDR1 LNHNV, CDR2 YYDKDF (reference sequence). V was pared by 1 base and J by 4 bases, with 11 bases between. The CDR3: CATSRAQGGYEQYF. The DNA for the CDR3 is TGTGCCACCAGCAGAGCACAGGGTGGGTACGAGCAGTACTTC.

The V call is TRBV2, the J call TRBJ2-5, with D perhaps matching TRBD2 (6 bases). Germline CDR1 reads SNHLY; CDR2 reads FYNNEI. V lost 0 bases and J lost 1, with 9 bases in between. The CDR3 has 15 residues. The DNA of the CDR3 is TGTGCCAGCAGTGAAGCGCGGGGACGCCAAGAGACCCAGTACTTC. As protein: CASSEARGRQETQYF.

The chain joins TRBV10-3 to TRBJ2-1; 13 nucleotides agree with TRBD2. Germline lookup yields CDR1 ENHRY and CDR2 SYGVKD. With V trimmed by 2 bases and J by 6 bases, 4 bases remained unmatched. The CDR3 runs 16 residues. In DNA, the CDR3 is TGTGCCATCAGTGAGACGGGACTAGCGGGGAGCAATGAGCAGTTCTTC. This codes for CAISETGLAGSNEQFF.

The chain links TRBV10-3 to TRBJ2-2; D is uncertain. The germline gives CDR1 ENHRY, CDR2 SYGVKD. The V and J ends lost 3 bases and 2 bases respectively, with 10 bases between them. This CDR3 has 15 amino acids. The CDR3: CAISDYSGNTGELFF. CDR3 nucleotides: TGTGCCATCAGTGATTACAGTGGAAACACCGGGGAGCTGTTTTTT.

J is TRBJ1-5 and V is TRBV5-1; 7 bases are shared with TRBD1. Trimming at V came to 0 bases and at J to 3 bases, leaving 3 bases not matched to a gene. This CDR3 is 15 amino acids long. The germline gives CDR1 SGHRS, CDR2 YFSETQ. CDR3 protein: CASSLEDRLNQPQHF. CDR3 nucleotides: TGCGCCAGCAGCTTGGAGGACAGGCTCAATCAGCCCCAGCATTTT. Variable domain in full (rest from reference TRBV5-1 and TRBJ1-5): KAGVTQTPRYLIKTRGQQVTLSCSPISGHRSVSWYQQTPGQGLQFLFEYFSETQRNKGNFPGRFSGRQFSNSRSEMNVSTLELGDSALYLCASSLEDRLNQPQHFGDGTRLSIL.

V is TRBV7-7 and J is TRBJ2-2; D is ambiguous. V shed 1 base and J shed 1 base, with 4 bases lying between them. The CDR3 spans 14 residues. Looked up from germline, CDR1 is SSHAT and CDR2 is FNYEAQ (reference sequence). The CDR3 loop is CASSLVLNTGELFF. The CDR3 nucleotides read TGTGCCAGCAGCTTAGTACTGAACACCGGGGAGCTGTTTTTT.

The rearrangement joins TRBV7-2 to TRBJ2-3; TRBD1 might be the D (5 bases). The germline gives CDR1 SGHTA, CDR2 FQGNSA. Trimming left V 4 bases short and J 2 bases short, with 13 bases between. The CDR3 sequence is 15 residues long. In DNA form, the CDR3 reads TGTGCCAGCAGCTCCAGGGATTTCGACACAGATACGCAGTATTTT. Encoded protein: CASSSRDFDTDTQYF.

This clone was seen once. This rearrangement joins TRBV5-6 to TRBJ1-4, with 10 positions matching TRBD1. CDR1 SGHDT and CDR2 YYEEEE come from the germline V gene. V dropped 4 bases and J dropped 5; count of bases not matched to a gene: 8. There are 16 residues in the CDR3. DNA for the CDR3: TGTGCCAGCAGCGTGACCCCGGGACAGGGGAATGAAAAACTGTTTTTT. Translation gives CASSVTPGQGNEKLFF.

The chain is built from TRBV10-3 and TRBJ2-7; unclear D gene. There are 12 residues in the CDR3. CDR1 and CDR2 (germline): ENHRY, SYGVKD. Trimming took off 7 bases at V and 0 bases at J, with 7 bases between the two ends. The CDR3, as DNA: TGTGCCATCACCAACGGCTCCTACGAGCAGTACTTC. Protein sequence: CAITNGSYEQYF.

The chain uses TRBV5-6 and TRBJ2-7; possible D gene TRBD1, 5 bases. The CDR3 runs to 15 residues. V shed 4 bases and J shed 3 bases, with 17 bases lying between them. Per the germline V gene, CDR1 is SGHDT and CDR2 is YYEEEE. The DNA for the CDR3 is TGTGCCAGCAGCATAGGACACGGTCGGGTCTACGAGCAGTACTTC. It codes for CASSIGHGRVYEQYF.

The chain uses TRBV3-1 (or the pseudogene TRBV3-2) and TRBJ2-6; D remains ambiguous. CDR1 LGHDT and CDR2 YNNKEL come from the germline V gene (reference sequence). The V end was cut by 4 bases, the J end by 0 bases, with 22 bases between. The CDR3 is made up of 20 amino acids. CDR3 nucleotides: TGTGCCAGCAGCCCCATACTTGCCGGGTCGACGGGCTCTGGGGCCAACGTCCTGACTTTC. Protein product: CASSPILAGSTGSGANVLTF.

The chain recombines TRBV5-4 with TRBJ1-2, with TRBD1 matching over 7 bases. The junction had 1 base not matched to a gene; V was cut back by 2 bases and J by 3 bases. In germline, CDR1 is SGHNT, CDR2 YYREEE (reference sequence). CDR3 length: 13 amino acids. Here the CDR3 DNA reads TGTGCCAGCAGCTTAGGACAGGACTATGGCTACACCTTC. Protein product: CASSLGQDYGYTF.

The CDR3 is CASSLEVSFRRAYNEQFF. The CDR3 DNA reads as TGTGCCAGCAGCTTAGAGGTATCGTTTAGGAGAGCCTACAATGAGCAGTTCTTC. The rearrangement links TRBV7-9 to TRBJ2-1; D remains ambiguous. The V and J ends lost 1 base and 2 bases respectively, with 18 bases between them. The CDR3 is made up of 18 amino acids. The germline CDR1 and CDR2 sequences are SEHNR and FQNEAQ (reference sequence).

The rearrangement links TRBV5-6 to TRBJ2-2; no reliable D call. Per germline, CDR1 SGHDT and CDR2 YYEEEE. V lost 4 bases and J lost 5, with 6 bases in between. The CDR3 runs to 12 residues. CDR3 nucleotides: TGTGCCAGCAGCCTAACGACCGGGGAGCTGTTTTTT. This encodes CASSLTTGELFF.

The CDR3 sequence is CASRQTGFNYGYTF. In nucleotides, the CDR3 is TGTGCCAGCAGACAAACAGGGTTTAACTATGGCTACACCTTC. V is TRBV28 and J is TRBJ1-2, with a possible D match to TRBD1 (6 bases). The V and J ends lost 6 bases and 1 base respectively, with 12 bases between them. Per germline, CDR1 MDHEN and CDR2 SYDVKM. CDR3 size: 14 residues.